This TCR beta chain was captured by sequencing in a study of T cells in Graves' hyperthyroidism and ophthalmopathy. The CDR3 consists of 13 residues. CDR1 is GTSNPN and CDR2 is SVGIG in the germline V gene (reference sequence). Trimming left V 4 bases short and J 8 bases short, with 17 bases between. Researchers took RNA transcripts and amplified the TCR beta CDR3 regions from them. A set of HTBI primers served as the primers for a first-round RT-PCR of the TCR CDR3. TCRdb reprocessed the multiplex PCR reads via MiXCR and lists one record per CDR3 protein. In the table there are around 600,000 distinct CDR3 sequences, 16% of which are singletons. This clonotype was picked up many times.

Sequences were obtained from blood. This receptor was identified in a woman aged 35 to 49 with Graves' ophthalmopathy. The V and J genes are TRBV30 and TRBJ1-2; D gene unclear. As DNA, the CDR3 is TGTGCCTGGACCGCACAAGGGTCGAGGGGCTACACCTTC. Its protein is CAWTAQGSRGYTF.